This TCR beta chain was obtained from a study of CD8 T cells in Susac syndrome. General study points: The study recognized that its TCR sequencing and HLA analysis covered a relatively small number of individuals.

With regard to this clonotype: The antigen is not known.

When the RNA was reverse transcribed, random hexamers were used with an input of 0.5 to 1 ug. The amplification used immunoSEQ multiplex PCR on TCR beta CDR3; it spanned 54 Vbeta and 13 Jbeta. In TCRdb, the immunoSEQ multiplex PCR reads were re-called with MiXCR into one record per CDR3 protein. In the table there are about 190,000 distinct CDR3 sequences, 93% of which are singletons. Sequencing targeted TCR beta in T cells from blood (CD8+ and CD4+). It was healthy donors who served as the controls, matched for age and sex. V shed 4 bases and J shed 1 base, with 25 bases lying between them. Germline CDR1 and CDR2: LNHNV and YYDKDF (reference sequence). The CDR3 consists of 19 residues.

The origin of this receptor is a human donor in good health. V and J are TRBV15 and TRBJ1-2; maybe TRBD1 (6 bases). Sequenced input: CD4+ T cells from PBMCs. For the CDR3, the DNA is TGTGCCACCAGCATTGGACAGCAGTTTGCCAACCGTCATAACTATGGCTACACCTTC. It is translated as CATSIGQQFANRHNYGYTF.